This note documents a single T cell receptor (beta chain) sequence. What antigen it recognizes has not been identified. Base-call qualities are not available, and no considerably larger clone is one nucleotide away. The sample originates from a study of shared clonotypes between healthy human individuals (dated by TCRdb to 2020 to 2022). For the wider study: A couple of women and three men aged 18 to 49 years were included in the cohort. Per donor, three plates each were used for CD4 naive and CD4 memory, two for CD8 naive, and one for CD8 memory. The study deeply sequenced blood TCR repertoires of several healthy adults to estimate repertoire size and the extent of clonotype sharing between individuals. Different laboratories and diverse techniques were used to prepare libraries and sequence TCR repertoires, to increase sequencing depth and limit assay-specific biases. Each donor's leukapheresis produced roughly between roughly 0.85 and 9.5 billion PBMCs.

General study outcomes and caveats: Only blood was sampled, and tissue TCR repertoires likely differ from those in blood. The genetic and exposure-history diversity represented was limited by the small number of donors. Even with the large sequencing depth, rarefaction of the sorted-subset datasets indicated that sequencing was incomplete. Sharing across several donors was observed for roughly 5% of naive CD4, 3.5% of naive CD8, about 2.5% of memory CD4, and roughly 0.43% of memory CD8 clonotypes. Based on pairwise subsampling, the degree of clonotype sharing among donors was expected to be affected by sequencing depth. Estimated clonotype richness was generally larger for naive than for memory subsets. Clonotypes shared by all four sorted-subset donors showed higher generation probabilities than non-shared clonotypes.

Using the deep immunoSEQ assay, TCR CDR3 regions were amplified from genomic DNA by multiplex PCR. For each cell subset, the extracted genomic DNA was distributed evenly across all wells of several immunoSEQ 96-well plates, and each plate served as one replicate. For sorted subsets, each replicate PCR was loaded with 200 ng genomic DNA, equivalent to 32,000 or so T cell genomes. The purified libraries were quantified using a Qubit 3.0 fluorometer, sized with a Bioanalyzer 2100, and then quantified again using the KAPA Library Quantification kit. Every immunoSEQ 96-well plate was sequenced on a dedicated single-read 150-cycle Illumina NextSeq 550 flow cell. Processing in the source paper ran as follows. Because only junctional sequences without quality scores were contained in the immunoSEQ output, filtering matching that applied to full-length reads could not be performed. To assign V/J genes and CDR3, sequences were annotated against IMGT germline references using PyIR, a Python wrapper for IgBLAST v1.9. Reads with weak V/J assignments (E-value above 1e-6), missing CDR3, stop codons, out-of-frame junctions, or ambiguous translated residues were removed. V3J clonotypes were defined as sequences sharing an identical inferred V gene, J gene, and CDR3 amino acid sequence. Percentage overlap between repertoires was calculated by dividing the number of shared unique clonotypes by the size of the smaller repertoire. RTK rarefaction, the Chao1 estimator, and Recon v2.1 estimates of unobserved clonotypes were used to assess repertoire richness. Generation probabilities were computed with OLGA for all TCRbeta clonotypes obtained by the gDNA method from a few donors. Drawn from immuneACCESS, this table holds only the in-frame rearrangements with V and J called that TCRdb kept. Clones are partly lost; checked studies trace under half to an unresolved V gene and leave the rest unexplained. That table supplies the V and J calls and clone size; D and trimming were determined from the DNA. Recorded for this sample are 500,000 to 700,000 clones; roughly 95% of them occurred a single time. Of the sample, 0.11% falls within the top ten clones.

The CDR3, cysteine through phenylalanine, is 14 amino acids long. Of all the DNA, just the CDR3 is kept, 42 bases in frame from base 1. The germline V gene sets CDR1 to SGHDT and CDR2 to YYEEEE. V loses 4 bases at its end and J loses 6 bases; junction bases beyond the gene matches: 7. CD8 naive samples were obtained by positive selection for CCR7 among CD45RO-negative cells, yielding a CD45RA+CCR7+ population from which TemRA cells were excluded. The donors were healthy, HIV-negative adults with no recently reported acute infections or vaccinations. All donors were Caucasian adults living in Nashville, Tennessee, USA. After blood collection by leukapheresis, PBMCs were isolated using Ficoll-Histopaque density gradient centrifugation and then cryopreserved in the vapor phase of liquid nitrogen. Analytical flow cytometry was used to check the purity and quantity of every magnetically sorted T cell population. Genomic DNA was isolated from every sorted fraction and measured by UV absorbance on a Nanodrop 2000c.

The sample was naive CD8+ T cells sorted from blood. The sample's cell subset or site label is to be understood as: CD45RA+CCR7+. The sequence joins TRBV5-6 to TRBJ2-7; 10 bases in the junction line up with TRBD2. This clonotype was sampled from a woman aged 25 to 39 in good health. The CDR3 amino acid sequence is: CASSALAGTGEQYF. The DNA is as follows: TGTGCCAGCAGCGCACTAGCGGGAACGGGCGAGCAGTACTTC.